The clone carrying this T cell receptor beta chain has only one observation. The sample originates from a study of blood T cell repertoires in COVID-19. Study-level background: Italy, Spain and the United States were the sources of the convalescent and acute COVID-19 samples. Sources were T cells, B-cell-depleted T cells, or PBMCs; the material itself was cDNA or gDNA.

The V end was cut by 0 bases, the J end by 6 bases, with 12 bases between. The CDR3 is 15 amino acids. Looked up from germline, CDR1 is SGHTS and CDR2 is YDEGEE. Original analysis: Cell counts per sample came from amplifying reference gene primers. Profiling relied on immunoSEQ multiplex PCR, and the TCRdb table lists in-frame clones only, not all of them. V and J calls and clone size are those listed in that table; D and trimming were worked out from the DNA. Among tens of thousands of clones listed, more than 75% were seen once. The gene calls are TRBV5-8 and TRBJ2-2, with D possibly matching TRBD2 (5 bases). The sequencing input was peripheral blood. The receptor comes from a man between 65 and 80 years old with acute or convalescent COVID-19. In DNA form, the CDR3 reads TGTGCCAGCAGCTTGGATCTTCTGGGAGCCGGGGAGCTGTTTTTT. Its translation is CASSLDLLGAGELFF.